These 23 T cell receptor beta chains were all obtained from the same sample, sequenced in a study of Ad26.COV2.S vaccination and SARS-CoV-2 variants. Measured with immunoSEQ multiplex PCR; TCRdb has only the in-frame clones, and not every one. The sample lists just over 350,000 clones, about 90% occurring once. The starting material was peripheral blood, obtained after recovery from COVID-19. The receptors originated from a human donor who had recovered from COVID-19.

V is TRBV5-4 and J is TRBJ2-1, with D possibly matching TRBD2 (6 bases). The CDR3 has 13 amino acids. The germline gives CDR1 SGHNT, CDR2 YYREEE (reference sequence). Trimming removed 6 bases at V and 8 bases at J, with 15 bases between. CDR3: CASKLRGLDEQFF. In nucleotides, the CDR3 is TGTGCCAGCAAACTCCGGGGGTTGGATGAGCAGTTCTTC.

This clone was recorded a few times. DNA for the CDR3: TGTGCCAGCAGATGGGGGCTGGGGAACACTGAAGCTTTCTTT. It codes for CASRWGLGNTEAFF. This chain links TRBV3-1 (or the pseudogene TRBV3-2) with TRBJ1-1; D possibly corresponds to TRBD1 (6 bases). V gave up 6 bases and J gave up 1 base, with 12 bases separating them. Germline CDR1 is LGHDT and CDR2 is YNNKEL (reference sequence). CDR3 length: 14 amino acids.

The chain is built from TRBV11-2 and TRBJ1-5; 8 nucleotides match TRBD1. The CDR3 loop spans 18 amino acids. CDR1 and CDR2 (germline): SGHAT, FQNNGV. The ends lost 0 bases at V and 4 bases at J; junction bases unmatched: 11. The CDR3 nucleotides are TGTGCCAGCAGCTTAGAGCGTCAGGGGGCGCGTGGGAATCAGCCCCAGCATTTT. Translating it yields CASSLERQGARGNQPQHF.

Written as DNA, the CDR3 is TGTGCCAGCTCACCCAGGGGCCGGGAGACCCAGTACTTC. Translation gives CASSPRGRETQYF. V is TRBV18 and J is TRBJ2-5, with D possibly TRBD1 on 6 matching bases. The V end was cut by 3 bases, the J end by 5 bases, with 10 bases between. The CDR3 totals 13 residues. CDR1 and CDR2 (germline): KGHSH, LQKENI.

This clone was counted only a few times. V and J are TRBV7-9 and TRBJ1-6; D may be TRBD1 (6 bases). Per germline, CDR1 SEHNR and CDR2 FQNEAQ (reference sequence). Trimming removed 10 bases from V and 0 bases from J, with 16 bases in between. The CDR3 contains 16 residues. Here the CDR3 DNA reads TGTGCCATCCAACAGGGCCGTAGCTCCTATAATTCACCCCTCCACTTT. Its protein is CAIQQGRSSYNSPLHF.

The count of this clone is one. The chain uses TRBV9 and TRBJ2-3; D may be TRBD2 (6 bases). V was pared by 5 bases and J by 3 bases, with 10 bases between. CDR3 length: 13 residues. Looked up from germline, CDR1 is SGDLS and CDR2 is YYNGEE. The CDR3 spells CASRGEDTDTQYF. The CDR3 DNA is TGTGCCAGCAGGGGGGAGGATACAGATACGCAGTATTTT.

The CDR3 loop reads CSAKAQEQGLYGYTF. In DNA form, the CDR3 reads TGCAGCGCTAAAGCCCAGGAACAGGGGTTATACGGCTACACCTTC. The J gene is TRBJ1-2, the V gene TRBV29-1; TRBD1 matches 7 bases. The germline V gene has CDR1 SQVTM and CDR2 ANQGSEA. V was pared by 7 bases and J by 8 bases, with 19 bases of the junction left unmatched. The CDR3 sequence is 15 residues long.

This clone showed up just once. V gene TRBV6-2 or TRBV6-3 combines with J gene TRBJ1-2; no clear D gene. This CDR3 is 13 amino acids long. V shed 6 bases and J shed 1 base, with 9 bases lying between them. The V gene's germline CDR1 is MNHEY and CDR2 SVGEGT. CDR3 nucleotide sequence: TGTGCCAGCAGCCCATCTGTTAACTATGGCTACACCTTC. Protein sequence: CASSPSVNYGYTF.

The chain is built from TRBV7-9 and TRBJ2-7; 7 positions match TRBD1. Trimming at V came to 1 base and at J to 3 bases, leaving 3 bases not matched to a gene. CDR1 and CDR2 from the germline V gene are SEHNR and FQNEAQ (reference sequence). CDR3 length equals 14 residues. Here the CDR3 DNA reads TGTGCCAGCAGCTTAGGACAGGGAGTCTACGAGCAGTACTTC. Translated, it gives CASSLGQGVYEQYF.

The rearrangement uses TRBV4-1 and TRBJ2-5; the match to TRBD2 covers 14 bases. The trim removed 4 bases at V and 2 bases at J, leaving 9 bases unmatched. The CDR3 is 18 amino acids. The V gene's germline CDR1 is MGHRA and CDR2 YSYEKL. CDR3 bases: TGCGCCAGCAGCCGAAGACTAGCGGGGGGGTTAGGGCAAGAGACCCAGTACTTC. Translation: CASSRRLAGGLGQETQYF.

The chain recombines TRBV29-1 with TRBJ1-1, with TRBD1 matching over 8 bases. This CDR3 contains 13 residues. Trimming at V came to 6 bases and at J to 1 base, leaving 4 bases not matched to a gene. CDR1 is SQVTM and CDR2 is ANQGSEA in the germline V gene. CDR3 loop: CSVPGQANTEAFF. DNA of the CDR3: TGCAGCGTCCCGGGACAGGCGAACACTGAAGCTTTCTTT.

J is TRBJ1-3 and V is TRBV6-5; 8 nucleotides agree with TRBD1. The CDR3 totals 16 residues. The trim removed 0 bases at V and 1 base at J, leaving 2 bases unmatched. The germline CDR1 and CDR2 sequences are MNHEY and SVGAGI. The CDR3 sequence is CASSYSQGESGNTIYF. The CDR3 nucleotides are TGTGCCAGCAGTTACTCACAGGGGGAGTCTGGAAACACCATATATTTT.

This clone was found once. The junction differs from germline at one of its ends, possibly a read error. The V and J genes are TRBV12-3 or TRBV12-4 and TRBJ2-7, with a possible D match to TRBD2 (5 bases). The CDR3 length is 12 residues. In DNA, the CDR3 is TGTGCCAGCAGTCTAGCCCTCTACGAGCAGTACTTC. Its protein product is CASSLALYEQYF.

This chain joins TRBV11-2 and TRBJ2-1, with 8 bases identical to TRBD2. Trimming at V came to 1 base and at J to 5 bases, leaving 4 bases not matched to a gene. The germline V gene has CDR1 SGHAT and CDR2 FQNNGV. This CDR3 has 15 residues. In DNA form, the CDR3 reads TGTGCCAGCAGCTTAGGGACGGGGGGGAACAATGAGCAGTTCTTC. It translates to CASSLGTGGNNEQFF. The entire variable domain, with the rest obtained from reference TRBV11-2 and TRBJ2-1, is as follows: EAGVAQSPRYKIIEKRQSVAFWCNPISGHATLYWYQQILGQGPKLLIQFQNNGVVDDSQLPKDRFSAERLKGVDSTLKIQPAKLEDSAVYLCASSLGTGGNNEQFFGPGTRLTVL.

On this clone: Its ends do not fully match the called genes, so a read error is possible. This rearrangement joins TRBV4-3 to TRBJ2-7; TRBD2 aligns across 10 bases. Germline values: CDR1 LGHNA, CDR2 YSLEER. CDR3 size: 14 residues. The CDR3 bases are TGCGCCAGCAGCGCAAGTGGGCTAGCGGGGGAGTTGCTCTTC. Translating gives CASSASGLAGELLF.

The rearrangement uses TRBV10-1 and TRBJ2-7, with 7 bases fitting TRBD1. Losses at the gene ends were 0 bases for V and 2 bases for J; bases not matched to a gene: 7. Germline V gene lookup returns CDR1 WNHNN and CDR2 SYGVQD (reference sequence). The CDR3 runs 16 residues. The CDR3 is CASSESIRQGTYEQYF. CDR3 bases: TGCGCCAGCAGTGAGTCGATCCGACAGGGAACCTACGAGCAGTACTTC.

V usage is TRBV18 and J usage is TRBJ2-4; 11 positions match TRBD2. Losses at the gene ends were 3 bases for V and 5 bases for J; bases not matched to a gene: 6. The CDR3 length is 16 residues. Germline V gene sequence: CDR1 KGHSH, CDR2 LQKENI. DNA for the CDR3: TGTGCCAGCTCACCCATAGCGGGGGGGCTCCAAAACATTCAGTACTTC. It translates to CASSPIAGGLQNIQYF.

This chain links TRBV5-1 with TRBJ1-6, with 9 nucleotides matching TRBD1. Germline V CDR1 and CDR2: SGHRS, YFSETQ. CDR3 length equals 14 residues. The V and J ends lost 4 bases and 7 bases, in that order; junction bases with no gene match: 3. The CDR3 DNA reads TGCGCCAGCAGCCCCGGGACAGGGAATTCACCCCTCCACTTT. Translation: CASSPGTGNSPLHF. Filled out from reference TRBV5-1 and TRBJ1-6, the complete variable domain reads KAGVTQTPRYLIKTRGQQVTLSCSPISGHRSVSWYQQTPGQGLQFLFEYFSETQRNKGNFPGRFSGRQFSNSRSEMNVSTLELGDSALYLCASSPGTGNSPLHFGNGTRLTVT.

Remarks on this clone: Relative to the germline gene, one junction end is altered; a read error may explain this. The V call is TRBV7-7, the J call TRBJ2-5, with 15 bases matching TRBD2. CDR3 length equals 20 residues. Germline CDR1 reads SSHAT; CDR2 reads FNYEAQ (reference sequence). The CDR3 is CASSLASPGLAGGIQETQYF. For the CDR3, the DNA is TGTGCTAGCAGCTTAGCTAGCCCGGGACTAGCGGGGGGCATACAAGAGACCCAGTACTTC.

This clone was detected only once. The chain employs TRBV3-1 (or the pseudogene TRBV3-2) and TRBJ2-7; the match to TRBD1 covers 10 bases. The J segment lost 3 bases and the V segment lost 3 bases, leaving 8 bases of the junction unmatched. CDR3 length: 16 amino acids. Germline assignment: CDR1 LGHDT and CDR2 YNNKEL (reference sequence). The DNA of the CDR3 is TGTGCCAGCAGCCACGTTCCGGGACAGGGGATCTACGAGCAGTACTTC. This gives the protein CASSHVPGQGIYEQYF.

This clone was recorded only once. V is TRBV7-6 and J is TRBJ2-5; D unclear. This CDR3 is built from 15 residues. Trimming left V 0 bases short and J 1 base short, with 9 bases between. Germline V gene sequence: CDR1 SGHVS, CDR2 FNYEAQ. The CDR3 loop reads CASSLAPSSQETQYF. As DNA, the CDR3 is TGTGCCAGCAGCTTAGCCCCCAGCTCCCAAGAGACCCAGTACTTC.

The V and J genes are TRBV3-1 (or the pseudogene TRBV3-2) and TRBJ1-5; TRBD1 is a possible D gene (5 bases). The germline CDR1 and CDR2 sequences are LGHDT and YNNKEL (reference sequence). The CDR3 is 14 residues long. Trimming removed 1 base from V and 5 bases from J, with 9 bases in between. The CDR3 DNA is TGTGCCAGCAGCCAAGGCAGGGCCCATCAGCCCCAGCATTTT. It encodes CASSQGRAHQPQHF.

The chain is built from TRBV13 and TRBJ1-2; TRBD1 aligns across 9 bases. Germline-derived CDR1 and CDR2 are PRHDT and FYEKMQ (reference sequence). The CDR3 is 14 residues long. V was pared by 6 bases and J by 4 bases, with 6 bases of the junction left unmatched. The CDR3 nucleotides read TGTGCCAGCAGAGTGGACAGGGGTACCTATGGCTACACCTTC. Protein sequence: CASRVDRGTYGYTF.